The rows below give T cell receptor beta chains drawn from one sample of a study of blood T cell repertoires in COVID-19. The protocol was immunoSEQ multiplex PCR, while the TCRdb copy is restricted to in-frame clones and leaves out a portion. The top ten clones hold approximately 9.4% of a sample with more than 110,000 clones, 70% to 80% of them seen once. The material sequenced was peripheral blood. These receptors all come from a woman aged 45-65 years with active or convalescent COVID-19. Each CDR3 is given without its conserved first and last residue. Fields, in order: V gene, CDR3 protein.

v_gene: TRBV30; CDR3aa: AWIGRGTGGELF
v_gene: TRBV7-2; CDR3aa: ASSLKAGYNQPQH
v_gene: TRBV28; CDR3aa: ASSLFSMGAPDTQY
v_gene: TRBV2; CDR3aa: ASTKTGGRTGELF
v_gene: TRBV28; CDR3aa: ASSPGILDRGWSPLH
v_gene: TRBV21-1; CDR3aa: ASSTELRGNTIY
v_gene: TRBV2; CDR3aa: ASSFGLRSSYEQY
v_gene: TRBV30; CDR3aa: AWKKSVRETQY
v_gene: TRBV30; CDR3aa: AWSVGRGYTDTEAF
v_gene: TRBV18; CDR3aa: ASSPLGGSEDEQY
v_gene: TRBV5-4; CDR3aa: ASSKAGAGANVLT
v_gene: TRBV6-2/TRBV6-3; CDR3aa: ASSYAGAYEGYT
v_gene: TRBV19; CDR3aa: ASMVDGRLNYGYT
v_gene: TRBV6-1; CDR3aa: ASSDQRYRNTEAF
v_gene: TRBV5-1; CDR3aa: ASSLGTGNLYEQY
v_gene: TRBV7-3; CDR3aa: ASSLSMNTEAF
v_gene: TRBV6-1; CDR3aa: ASSEFTSGLYNEQF
v_gene: TRBV15; CDR3aa: ATSGAGTGPQETQY
v_gene: TRBV7-7; CDR3aa: ASSLVHSREAEQY
v_gene: TRBV19; CDR3aa: ASSLRQGINQPQH
v_gene: TRBV19; CDR3aa: ASRWGSYSNQPQH
v_gene: TRBV2; CDR3aa: ASSESWTGNEKLF
v_gene: TRBV7-9; CDR3aa: ASSIMSGLAGGGELF
v_gene: TRBV30; CDR3aa: AWSRGGKDEQY
v_gene: TRBV19; CDR3aa: ASSKDRFYTEAF
v_gene: TRBV9; CDR3aa: ASSVEGTGGNTIY
v_gene: TRBV18; CDR3aa: ASSPPRGLNEQF
v_gene: TRBV7-2; CDR3aa: ASSSRGLTDTQY
v_gene: TRBV5-4; CDR3aa: ASSLSQPEQETQY
v_gene: TRBV7-2; CDR3aa: ASSLNPGATEAF
v_gene: TRBV7-8; CDR3aa: ASSLGRGRSYNEQF
v_gene: TRBV7-2; CDR3aa: ASSSTGRNGKLF
v_gene: TRBV6-2/TRBV6-3; CDR3aa: ASSYSPNRGLAGGNGEQF
v_gene: TRBV7-9; CDR3aa: ASSLAILGQSLQDTQY
v_gene: TRBV5-1; CDR3aa: ASSLGAVGNTIY
v_gene: TRBV2; CDR3aa: ASSSDRGTNYGYT
v_gene: TRBV7-2; CDR3aa: ASSLRGGSGYGYT
v_gene: TRBV19; CDR3aa: ASSPGTGGAQPQH
v_gene: TRBV10-3; CDR3aa: AASTQARYTIY
v_gene: TRBV19; CDR3aa: ASSIPGQVLEKLF
v_gene: TRBV6-6; CDR3aa: ASSRQGSYGYT
v_gene: TRBV28; CDR3aa: ASSLAGGADQPQH
v_gene: TRBV28; CDR3aa: ASSSGTGGSRDTQY
v_gene: TRBV4-3; CDR3aa: ASSRAAGGRANEQF
v_gene: TRBV6-5; CDR3aa: ASSYRDLRAF